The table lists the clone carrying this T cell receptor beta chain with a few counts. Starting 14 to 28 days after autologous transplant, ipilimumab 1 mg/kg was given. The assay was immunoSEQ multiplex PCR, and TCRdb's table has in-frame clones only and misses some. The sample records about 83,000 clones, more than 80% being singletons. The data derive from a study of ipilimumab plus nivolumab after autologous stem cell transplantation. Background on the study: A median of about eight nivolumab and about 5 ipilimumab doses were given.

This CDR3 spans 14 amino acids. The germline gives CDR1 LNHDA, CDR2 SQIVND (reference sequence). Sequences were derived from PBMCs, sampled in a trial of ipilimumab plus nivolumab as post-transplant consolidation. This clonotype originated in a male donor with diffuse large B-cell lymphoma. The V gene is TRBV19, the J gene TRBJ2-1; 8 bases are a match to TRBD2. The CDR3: CASGGTRKNLGQFF. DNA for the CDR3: TGTGCTAGTGGGGGGACTAGGAAAAATTTGGGGCAGTTCTTC.